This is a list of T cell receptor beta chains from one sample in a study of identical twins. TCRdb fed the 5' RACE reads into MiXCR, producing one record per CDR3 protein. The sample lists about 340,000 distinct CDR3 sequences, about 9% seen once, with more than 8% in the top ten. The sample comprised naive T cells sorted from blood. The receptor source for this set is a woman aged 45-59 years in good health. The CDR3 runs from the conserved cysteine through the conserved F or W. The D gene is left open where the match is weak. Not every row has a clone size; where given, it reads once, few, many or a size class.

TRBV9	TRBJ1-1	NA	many	CASSVGEDRLLTEAFF	TGTGCCAGCAGCGTAGGCGAAGACAGGCTTTTGACTGAAGCTTTCTTT
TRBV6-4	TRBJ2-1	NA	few	CASSKGMGDEQFF	TGTGCCAGCAGTAAGGGGATGGGTGATGAGCAGTTCTTC
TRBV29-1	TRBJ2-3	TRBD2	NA	CSVDLLAGRAHTQYF	TGCAGCGTTGACCTACTAGCGGGGAGAGCTCATACGCAGTATTTT
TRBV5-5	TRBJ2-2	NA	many	CASSYGSGELFF	TGTGCCAGCAGCTATGGTTCCGGGGAGCTGTTTTTT
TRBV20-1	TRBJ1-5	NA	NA	CSARESTYSNQPQHF	TGCAGTGCCAGGGAGAGTACTTATAGCAATCAGCCCCAGCATTTT
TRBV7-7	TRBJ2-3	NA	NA	CASSSRADTDTQYF	TGTGCCAGCAGCTCGCGGGCAGACACAGATACGCAGTATTTT
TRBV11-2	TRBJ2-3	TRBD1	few	CASRWGPGGSTDTQYF	TGTGCCAGCCGGTGGGGGCCAGGGGGAAGCACAGATACGCAGTATTTT
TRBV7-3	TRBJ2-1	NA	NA	CASSLSADYNEQFF	TGTGCCAGCAGCTTATCAGCGGACTACAATGAGCAGTTCTTC
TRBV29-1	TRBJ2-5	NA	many	CSAPQGRETQYF	TGCAGCGCACCTCAGGGTCGGGAGACCCAGTACTTC
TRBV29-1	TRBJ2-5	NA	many	CSTETGQAETQYF	TGCAGCACCGAAACAGGGCAGGCAGAGACCCAGTACTTC
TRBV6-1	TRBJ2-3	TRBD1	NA	CASNIQGAYTDTQYF	TGTGCCAGCAATATACAGGGGGCTTACACAGATACGCAGTATTTT
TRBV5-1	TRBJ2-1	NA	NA	CASSPRGAGDFNEQFF	TGCGCCAGCAGCCCCAGGGGTGCGGGAGACTTCAATGAGCAGTTCTTC